This is a list of T cell receptor beta chains from one sample in a study of T-cell reconstitution after alpha-beta-depleted transplantation in children. TCRdb re-derived calls from the PCR reads in MiXCR, one entry per CDR3 protein. The profile covers fewer than 700,000 distinct CDR3 sequences, with 10% to 15% appearing a single time and approximately 2% taken by the ten largest. The material was PBMCs, mostly from graft donor cells, obtained 360 days after TCRalphabeta/CD19-depleted stem cell transplant. All receptors derive from a male patient aged 10 to 17 who had a stem cell transplant for acute myeloid leukemia, so the T cells may come from the graft donor. Both conserved end residues are part of each CDR3. A D gene is named only where the DNA matches it firmly. Size is stated for part of the rows, as once, few or many counts, or as a class when the clone is expanded.

.	TRBV24-1	.	TRBJ2-1	CATSDLLPGPHNEQFF	TGTGCCACCAGTGATTTGTTGCCGGGGCCCCACAATGAGCAGTTCTTC
TRBD1	TRBV4-2	.	TRBJ2-3	CASSQDGTGGGTDTQYF	TGTGCCAGCAGCCAAGATGGGACAGGGGGTGGTACAGATACGCAGTATTTT
.	TRBV12-3/TRBV12-4	few	TRBJ2-7	CASSLGSGTRYEQYF	TGTGCCAGCAGTTTGGGGAGCGGGACACGCTACGAGCAGTACTTC
TRBD2	TRBV3-1	.	TRBJ2-1	CASSQPKGLAGKNEQFF	TGTGCCAGCAGCCAGCCAAAGGGACTAGCGGGAAAAAATGAGCAGTTCTTC
.	TRBV28	.	TRBJ1-5	CASKPLRGLLYSNQPQHF	TGTGCCAGCAAGCCCCTCCGGGGTCTACTCTATAGCAATCAGCCCCAGCATTTT
TRBD2	TRBV12-3/TRBV12-4	many	TRBJ2-7	CASSPSGSSDEQYF	TGTGCCAGCAGCCCCAGCGGGAGCTCAGACGAGCAGTACTTC
TRBD2	TRBV6-5	few	TRBJ2-7	CASSLGAGGAAYEQYF	TGTGCCAGCAGTTTGGGGGCGGGAGGCGCTGCTTACGAGCAGTACTTC
.	TRBV20-1	few	TRBJ1-1	CSARGGDTEAFF	TGCAGTGCTAGGGGCGGGGACACTGAAGCTTTCTTT
.	TRBV27	few	TRBJ2-1	CASSYRFVDEQFF	TGTGCCAGCAGTTACCGGTTCGTCGATGAGCAGTTCTTC
.	TRBV27	few	TRBJ1-4	CASSSLGREEKLFF	TGTGCCAGCAGTTCCCTTGGACGGGAGGAAAAACTGTTTTTT
.	TRBV29-1	many	TRBJ2-5	CSVEGQGKETQYF	TGCAGCGTTGAAGGCCAGGGTAAAGAGACCCAGTACTTC